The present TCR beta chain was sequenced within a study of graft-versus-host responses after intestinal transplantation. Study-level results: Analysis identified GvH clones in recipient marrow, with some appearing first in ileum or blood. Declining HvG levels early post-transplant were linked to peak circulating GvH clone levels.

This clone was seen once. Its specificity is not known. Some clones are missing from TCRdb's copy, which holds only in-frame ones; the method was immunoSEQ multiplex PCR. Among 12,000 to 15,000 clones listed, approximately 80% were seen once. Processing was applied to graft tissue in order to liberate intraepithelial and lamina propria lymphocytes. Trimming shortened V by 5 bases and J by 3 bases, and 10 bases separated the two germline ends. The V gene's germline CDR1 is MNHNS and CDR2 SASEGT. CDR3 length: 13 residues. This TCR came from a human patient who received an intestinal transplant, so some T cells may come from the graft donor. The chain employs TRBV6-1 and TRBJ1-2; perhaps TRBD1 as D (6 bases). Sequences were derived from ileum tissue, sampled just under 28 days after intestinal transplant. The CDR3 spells CASSTGQYYGYTF. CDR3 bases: TGTGCCAGCAGTACCGGACAGTACTATGGCTACACCTTC.